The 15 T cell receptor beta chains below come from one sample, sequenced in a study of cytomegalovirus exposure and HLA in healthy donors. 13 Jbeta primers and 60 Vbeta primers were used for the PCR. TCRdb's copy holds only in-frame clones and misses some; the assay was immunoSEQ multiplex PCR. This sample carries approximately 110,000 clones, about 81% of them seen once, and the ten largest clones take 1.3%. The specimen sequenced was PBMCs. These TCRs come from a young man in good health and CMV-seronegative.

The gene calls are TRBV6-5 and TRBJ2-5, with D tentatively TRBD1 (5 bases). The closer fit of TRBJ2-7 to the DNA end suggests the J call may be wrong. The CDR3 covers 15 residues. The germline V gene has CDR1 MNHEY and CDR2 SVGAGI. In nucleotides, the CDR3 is TGTGCCAGCAGTCTCTCGCCGACAGAAGCCTACGAGCAGTACTTC. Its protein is CASSLSPTEAYEQYF.

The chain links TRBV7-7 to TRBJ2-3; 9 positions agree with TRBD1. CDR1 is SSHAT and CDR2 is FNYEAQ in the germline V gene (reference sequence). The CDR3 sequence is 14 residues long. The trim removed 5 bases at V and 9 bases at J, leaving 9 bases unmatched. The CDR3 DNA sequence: TGTGCCAGCAGCCCGGGACAGGGTACACTCACGCAGTATTTT. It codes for CASSPGQGTLTQYF.

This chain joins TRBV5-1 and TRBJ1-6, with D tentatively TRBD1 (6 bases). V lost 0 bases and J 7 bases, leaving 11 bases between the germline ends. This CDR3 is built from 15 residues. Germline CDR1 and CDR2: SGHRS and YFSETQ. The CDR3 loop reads CASSLVGDTNSPLHF. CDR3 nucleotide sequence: TGCGCCAGCAGCTTGGTGGGGGACACCAATTCACCCCTCCACTTT.

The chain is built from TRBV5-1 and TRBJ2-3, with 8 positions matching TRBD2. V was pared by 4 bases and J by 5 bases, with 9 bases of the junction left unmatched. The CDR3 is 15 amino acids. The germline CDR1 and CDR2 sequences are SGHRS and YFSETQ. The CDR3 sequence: CASSQLAANGDTQYF. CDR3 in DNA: TGCGCCAGCAGCCAACTAGCGGCCAATGGAGATACGCAGTATTTT.

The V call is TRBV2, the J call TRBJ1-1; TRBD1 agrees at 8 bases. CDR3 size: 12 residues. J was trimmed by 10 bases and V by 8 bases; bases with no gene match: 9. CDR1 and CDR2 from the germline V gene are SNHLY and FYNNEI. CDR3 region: CASDGQGFGAFF. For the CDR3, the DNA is TGTGCCAGCGATGGACAGGGTTTTGGAGCTTTCTTT.

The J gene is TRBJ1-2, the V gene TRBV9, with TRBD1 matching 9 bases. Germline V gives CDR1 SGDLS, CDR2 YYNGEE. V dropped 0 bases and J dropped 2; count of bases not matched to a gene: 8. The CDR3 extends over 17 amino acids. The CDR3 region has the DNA TGTGCCAGCAGCGTAGCATCGGAACAGGGGGCAAACTATGGCTACACCTTC. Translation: CASSVASEQGANYGYTF. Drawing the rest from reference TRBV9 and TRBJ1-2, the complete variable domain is DSGVTQTPKHLITATGQRVTLRCSPRSGDLSVYWYQQSLDQGLQFLIQYYNGEERAKGNILERFSAQQFPDLHSELNLSSLELGDSALYFCASSVASEQGANYGYTFGSGTRLTVV.

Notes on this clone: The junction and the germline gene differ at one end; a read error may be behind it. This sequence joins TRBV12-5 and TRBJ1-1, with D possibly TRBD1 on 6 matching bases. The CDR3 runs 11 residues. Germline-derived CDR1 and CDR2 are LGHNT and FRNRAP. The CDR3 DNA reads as TGTGCTAGTGGTTTGGGATTCGAAACAGGGTTT. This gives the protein CASGLGFETGF. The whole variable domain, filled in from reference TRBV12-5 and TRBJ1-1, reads DARVTQTPRHKVTEMGQEVTMRCQPILGHNTVFWYRQTMMQGLELLAYFRNRAPLDDSGMPKDRFSAEMPDATLATLKIQPSEPRDSAVYFCASGLGFETGFGQGTRLTVV.

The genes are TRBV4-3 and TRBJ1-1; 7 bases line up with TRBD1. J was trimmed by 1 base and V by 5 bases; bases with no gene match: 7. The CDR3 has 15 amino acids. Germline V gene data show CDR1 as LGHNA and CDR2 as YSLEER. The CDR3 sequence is CASSRGRTGNTEAFF. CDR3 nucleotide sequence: TGCGCCAGCAGCAGAGGCCGGACAGGGAACACTGAAGCTTTCTTT.

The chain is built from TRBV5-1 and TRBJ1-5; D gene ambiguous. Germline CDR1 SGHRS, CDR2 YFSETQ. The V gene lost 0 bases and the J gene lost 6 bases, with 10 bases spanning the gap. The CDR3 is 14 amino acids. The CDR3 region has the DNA TGCGCCAGCAGCTTGGGAACGGAGTTTCAGCCCCAGCATTTT. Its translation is CASSLGTEFQPQHF.

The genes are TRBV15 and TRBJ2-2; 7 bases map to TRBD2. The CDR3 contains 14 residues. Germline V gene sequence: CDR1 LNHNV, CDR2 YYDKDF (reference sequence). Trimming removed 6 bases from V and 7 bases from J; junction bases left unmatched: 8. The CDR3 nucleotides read TGTGCCACCAGTCCGACTAGCAATTTCGGGGAGCTGTTTTTT. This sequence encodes CATSPTSNFGELFF.

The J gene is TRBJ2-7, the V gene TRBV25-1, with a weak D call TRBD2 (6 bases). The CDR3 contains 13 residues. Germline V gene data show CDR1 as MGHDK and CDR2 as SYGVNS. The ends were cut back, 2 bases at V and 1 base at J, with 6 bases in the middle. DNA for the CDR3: TGTGCCAGCAGTGAAGGGGGGTCCTACGAGCAGTACTTC. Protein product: CASSEGGSYEQYF.

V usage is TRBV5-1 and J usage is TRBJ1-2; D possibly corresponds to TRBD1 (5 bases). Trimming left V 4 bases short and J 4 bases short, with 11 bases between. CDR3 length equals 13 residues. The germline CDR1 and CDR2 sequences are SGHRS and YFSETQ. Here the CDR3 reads CASSPTTVYGYTF. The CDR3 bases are TGCGCCAGCAGCCCGACGACAGTCTATGGCTACACCTTC. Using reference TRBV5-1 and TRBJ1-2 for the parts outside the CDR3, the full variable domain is KAGVTQTPRYLIKTRGQQVTLSCSPISGHRSVSWYQQTPGQGLQFLFEYFSETQRNKGNFPGRFSGRQFSNSRSEMNVSTLELGDSALYLCASSPTTVYGYTFGSGTRLTVV.

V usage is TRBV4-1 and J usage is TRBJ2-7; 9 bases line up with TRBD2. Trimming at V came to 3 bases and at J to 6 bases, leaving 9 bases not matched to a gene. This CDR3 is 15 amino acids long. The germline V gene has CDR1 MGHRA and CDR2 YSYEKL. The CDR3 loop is CASSHPSSGKSEQYF. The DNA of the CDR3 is TGCGCCAGCAGCCACCCCTCTAGCGGGAAAAGCGAGCAGTACTTC.

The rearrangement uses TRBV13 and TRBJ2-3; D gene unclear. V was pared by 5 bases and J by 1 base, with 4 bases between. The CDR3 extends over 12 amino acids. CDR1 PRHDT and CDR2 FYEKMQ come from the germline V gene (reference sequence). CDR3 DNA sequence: TGTGCCAGCAGCCCGGGCACAGATACGCAGTATTTT. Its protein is CASSPGTDTQYF.

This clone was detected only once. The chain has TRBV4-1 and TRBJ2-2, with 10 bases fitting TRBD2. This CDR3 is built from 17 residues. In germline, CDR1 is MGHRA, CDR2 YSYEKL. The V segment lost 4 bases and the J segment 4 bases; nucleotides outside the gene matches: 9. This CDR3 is CASSLPLAGEFTGELFF. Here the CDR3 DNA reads TGCGCCAGCAGCCTTCCCCTAGCGGGAGAATTCACCGGGGAGCTGTTTTTT.